Below are 29 T cell receptor beta chains sequenced from a single sample in a study of CD8+ T cells in alopecia areata. Following extraction, RNA underwent reverse transcription to cDNA, which served as the sequencing template. Using immunoSEQ multiplex PCR, the repertoire was profiled, and TCRdb retains in-frame clones only, with some absent. Of some 150,000 clones in the sample, around 60% were seen once. The sample was CD4+ T cells sorted from blood, taken at week 0. The receptors here all came from a human donor with alopecia areata.

This clone was found a few times. The V gene is TRBV29-1, the J gene TRBJ1-2, with D hard to call. Germline V lookup: CDR1 SQVTM, CDR2 ANQGSEA. The CDR3 consists of 13 residues. Trimming left V 3 bases short and J 3 bases short, with 11 bases between. The CDR3 sequence: CSVELARDYGYTF. The CDR3 DNA follows: TGCAGCGTTGAGCTCGCCCGGGACTATGGCTACACCTTC.

This clone was counted a few times. This rearrangement joins TRBV9 to TRBJ2-5; D uncertain. The CDR3 has 14 amino acids. Trimming took off 2 bases at V and 1 base at J, with 9 bases between the two ends. Germline CDR1 is SGDLS and CDR2 is YYNGEE. Here the CDR3 DNA reads TGTGCCAGCAGCGTGTTAGCCGTCCAAGAGACCCAGTACTTC. Translation gives CASSVLAVQETQYF. Based on the CDR3 plus reference TRBV9 and TRBJ2-5, the full variable domain is DSGVTQTPKHLITATGQRVTLRCSPRSGDLSVYWYQQSLDQGLQFLIQYYNGEERAKGNILERFSAQQFPDLHSELNLSSLELGDSALYFCASSVLAVQETQYFGPGTRLLVL.

V and J are TRBV7-2 and TRBJ1-2; no clear D gene. Trimming removed 1 base from V and 8 bases from J, with 17 bases in between. Germline CDR1 SGHTA, CDR2 FQGNSA. This CDR3 has 15 residues. CDR3 coding DNA: TGTGCCAGCAGCTTAGAGGTTGTCGGCAAGGGCGGCTACACCTTC. Its protein product is CASSLEVVGKGGYTF.

V and J are TRBV4-1 and TRBJ1-3; D might be TRBD1 (5 bases). The CDR3 has 16 amino acids. The germline CDR1 and CDR2 sequences are MGHRA and YSYEKL. Deletions cut 3 bases from V and 4 bases from J, with 16 bases between. The CDR3 nucleotides are TGCGCCAGCAGCCAGCCCGGGACGGTACTAGGAAACACCATATATTTT. As protein: CASSQPGTVLGNTIYF.

The rearrangement uses TRBV2 and TRBJ2-1; D call uncertain. The V and J ends lost 4 bases and 0 bases respectively, with 7 bases between them. Germline CDR1 and CDR2: SNHLY and FYNNEI. This CDR3 has 14 amino acids. Here the CDR3 DNA reads TGTGCCAGCAGTGCCAGTAGCTCCTACAATGAGCAGTTCTTC. Residues: CASSASSSYNEQFF. The whole variable domain, remainder taken from reference TRBV2 and TRBJ2-1, is EPEVTQTPSHQVTQMGQEVILRCVPISNHLYFYWYRQILGQKVEFLVSFYNNEISEKSEIFDDQFSVERPDGSNFTLKIRSTKLEDSAMYFCASSASSSYNEQFFGPGTRLTVL.

This clone was observed once. The rearrangement joins TRBV29-1 to TRBJ2-1; unclear D gene. V gave up 4 bases and J gave up 6 bases, with 13 bases separating them. From germline, CDR1 is SQVTM and CDR2 ANQGSEA. This CDR3 has 13 residues. CDR3 loop: CSVGRRLSNEQFF. Written as DNA, the CDR3 is TGCAGCGTTGGTCGCCGTCTGAGCAATGAGCAGTTCTTC.

This clone was seen only once. The rearrangement joins TRBV13 to TRBJ2-5, with 8 bases lining up with TRBD1. The V gene end was trimmed by 4 bases and the J gene end by 4 bases; junction bases not matched to a gene: 5. Germline loops: CDR1 PRHDT, CDR2 FYEKMQ (reference sequence). The CDR3 length is 14 residues. CDR3 amino acids: CASSSGQGRETQYF. DNA for the CDR3: TGTGCCAGCAGCTCAGGACAGGGTAGAGAGACCCAGTACTTC.

In DNA, the CDR3 is TGCGCCAGCAGCTCGGATCCAGGGAACCCCTACGAGCAGTACTTC. As protein: CASSSDPGNPYEQYF. The rearrangement links TRBV5-1 to TRBJ2-7, with D possibly TRBD1 on 5 matching bases. Germline V gene data show CDR1 as SGHRS and CDR2 as YFSETQ. With 3 bases removed from V and 2 bases from J, the gap between germline ends came to 15 bases. The CDR3 totals 15 residues.

CDR3 coding DNA: TGCAGCGTTGTGGGAGGAAGCAATCAGCCCCAGCATTTT. Its protein is CSVVGGSNQPQHF. The V call is TRBV29-1, the J call TRBJ1-5; D is undetermined. Germline V gene data show CDR1 as SQVTM and CDR2 as ANQGSEA. This CDR3 has 13 residues. V gave up 4 bases and J gave up 1 base, with 8 bases separating them.

The chain uses TRBV2 and TRBJ2-7; 9 bases line up with TRBD2. V lost 1 base and J lost 4; bases outside the gene matches: 2. Germline values: CDR1 SNHLY, CDR2 FYNNEI. The CDR3 totals 14 residues. The CDR3 is CASSEGLAGYEQYF. The CDR3 region has the DNA TGTGCCAGCAGTGAAGGGCTAGCGGGGTACGAGCAGTACTTC.

The V and J genes are TRBV29-1 and TRBJ1-4; 7 bases are a match to TRBD1. Germline CDR1 reads SQVTM; CDR2 reads ANQGSEA. After removal of 6 bases from V and 3 bases from J, the junction contained 1 base not matched to a gene. The CDR3 loop spans 12 amino acids. The CDR3 here is CSVQGPNEKLFF. CDR3 nucleotides: TGCAGCGTACAGGGGCCTAATGAAAAACTGTTTTTT.

This clone was counted a few times. This rearrangement joins TRBV19 to TRBJ1-1; tentative D call: TRBD1 (6 bases). The CDR3 loop spans 16 amino acids. The ends were cut back, 7 bases at V and 0 bases at J, with 18 bases in the middle. The germline gives CDR1 LNHDA, CDR2 SQIVND (reference sequence). Here the CDR3 DNA reads TGTGCCAGTATCCCACATCAGGGGACCATGAACACTGAAGCTTTCTTT. Translated, it gives CASIPHQGTMNTEAFF.

The J gene is TRBJ2-3, the V gene TRBV4-2; D remains ambiguous. The CDR3 consists of 17 residues. The germline gives CDR1 LGHNA, CDR2 YNFKEQ. Trimming took off 4 bases at V and 2 bases at J, with 19 bases between the two ends. In DNA, the CDR3 is TGTGCCAGCAGCCTAACGTCTGTCGGCGGAGACACAGATACGCAGTATTTT. Translation gives CASSLTSVGGDTDTQYF.

The rearrangement joins TRBV5-1 to TRBJ1-6; 8 bases map to TRBD1. Trimming removed 3 bases from V and 9 bases from J; junction bases left unmatched: 14. The CDR3 runs to 17 residues. CDR1 is SGHRS and CDR2 is YFSETQ in the germline V gene. For the CDR3, the DNA is TGCGCCAGCAGCTCCAAGATCCGGGACAGGATGGGTTCACCCCTCCACTTT. Translating it yields CASSSKIRDRMGSPLHF.

The rearrangement joins TRBV2 to TRBJ1-6; D uncertain. CDR1 and CDR2 (germline): SNHLY, FYNNEI. The V end was cut by 4 bases, the J end by 5 bases, with 12 bases between. The CDR3 totals 15 residues. The CDR3 bases are TGTGCCAGCAGTGTTGAGGCCCTAGATAATTCACCCCTCCACTTT. It codes for CASSVEALDNSPLHF.

The V gene is TRBV7-3, the J gene TRBJ2-1; D is uncertain. Trimming took 2 bases from V and 1 from J, leaving 9 bases between them. The CDR3 loop spans 15 amino acids. In germline, CDR1 is SGHTA, CDR2 FQGTGA. CDR3 DNA sequence: TGTGCCAGCAGCTTAGAGGCAGCATCCTACAATGAGCAGTTCTTC. The encoded protein is CASSLEAASYNEQFF.

This clone was seen more than once but under ten times. The chain joins TRBV29-1 to TRBJ1-2; TRBD1 is a possible D gene (6 bases). Trimming left V 7 bases short and J 1 base short, with 13 bases between. CDR1 and CDR2 (germline): SQVTM, ANQGSEA. The CDR3 sequence is 13 residues long. The CDR3 coding sequence is TGCAGCGCCGCCGGACAGTATAACTATGGCTACACCTTC. Translated, it gives CSAAGQYNYGYTF. Together with reference TRBV29-1 and TRBJ1-2, the CDR3 gives the full variable domain: SAVISQKPSRDICQRGTSLTIQCQVDSQVTMMFWYRQQPGQSLTLIATANQGSEATYESGFVIDKFPISRPNLTFSTLTVSNMSPEDSSIYLCSAAGQYNYGYTFGSGTRLTVV.

The chain joins TRBV5-1 to TRBJ2-7; tentative D call: TRBD2 (5 bases). Germline values: CDR1 SGHRS, CDR2 YFSETQ. The CDR3 is 16 amino acids. The V gene lost 0 bases and the J gene lost 5 bases, with 18 bases spanning the gap. CDR3 in DNA: TGCGCCAGCAGCTTGGCGCGGGCCGGCTGGAGCCACGAGCAGTACTTC. It specifies CASSLARAGWSHEQYF. The full variable domain, completed using reference TRBV5-1 and TRBJ2-7, is KAGVTQTPRYLIKTRGQQVTLSCSPISGHRSVSWYQQTPGQGLQFLFEYFSETQRNKGNFPGRFSGRQFSNSRSEMNVSTLELGDSALYLCASSLARAGWSHEQYFGPGTRLTVT.

The chain combines TRBV2 with TRBJ1-2, with 7 bases aligning to TRBD1. The CDR3 sequence is 11 residues long. After removal of 7 bases from V and 8 bases from J, the junction contained 4 bases not matched to a gene. Germline loops: CDR1 SNHLY, CDR2 FYNNEI. The DNA of the CDR3 is TGTGCCAGCAAGAGGGGGCTGGGCTACACCTTC. Translated, it gives CASKRGLGYTF.

This clone was detected once. V gene TRBV5-1 combines with J gene TRBJ1-6; no clear D. The V end lost 0 bases, the J end lost 0 bases, and 7 bases lay between the germline ends. The CDR3 runs to 16 residues. The germline V gene encodes CDR1 SGHRS and CDR2 YFSETQ. The CDR3 nucleotides read TGCGCCAGCAGCTTGGGTTGGAGCTCCTATAATTCACCCCTCCACTTT. Translating gives CASSLGWSSYNSPLHF.

This clone was picked up a small number of times. The chain uses TRBV4-2 and TRBJ2-2; 8 nucleotides match TRBD2. CDR3 length equals 16 residues. Trimming took 6 bases from V and 0 from J; bases not matched to a gene: 6. Germline CDR1 reads LGHNA; CDR2 reads YNFKEQ. The CDR3 DNA reads as TGTGCCAGCAGTCCTACTAGCGGCACGAACACCGGGGAGCTGTTTTTT. It specifies CASSPTSGTNTGELFF.

This chain uses TRBV5-1 with TRBJ2-7; either TRBD1 or TRBD2 may supply D (6 bases each). With 4 bases removed from V and 2 bases from J, the gap between germline ends came to 16 bases. The CDR3 totals 15 residues. Germline V gene sequence: CDR1 SGHRS, CDR2 YFSETQ. In DNA form, the CDR3 reads TGCGCCAGCAGCCCCGGAGGAGGGGACACCTACGAGCAGTACTTC. Encoded protein: CASSPGGGDTYEQYF.

This clone was picked up a small number of times. This rearrangement joins TRBV5-4 to TRBJ2-5; 12 bases are shared with TRBD2. The germline CDR1 and CDR2 sequences are SGHNT and YYREEE (reference sequence). The CDR3 runs to 15 residues. V lost 4 bases to trimming and J lost 2 bases; unmatched junction nucleotides: 3. CDR3 sequence (DNA): TGTGCCAGCAGCCAACTAGCGGGGGGACAAGAGACCCAGTACTTC. Its translation: CASSQLAGGQETQYF.

V usage is TRBV27 and J usage is TRBJ2-5; 8 bases fit TRBD2. The V and J ends lost 6 bases and 5 bases, in that order; junction bases with no gene match: 11. Germline V CDR1 and CDR2: MNHEY, SMNVEV (reference sequence). CDR3 length equals 15 residues. The CDR3 reads CASSWSASGSETQYF. The CDR3 nucleotides are TGTGCCAGCAGCTGGTCGGCTAGCGGGTCGGAGACCCAGTACTTC.

This chain uses TRBV11-2 with TRBJ2-5; no clear D gene. V lost 4 bases and J lost 7, with 10 bases in between. CDR3 length: 12 residues. The germline V gene encodes CDR1 SGHAT and CDR2 FQNNGV. The CDR3 region is CASSSVWGTQYF. The CDR3 nucleotides read TGTGCCAGCAGCTCGGTCTGGGGGACCCAGTACTTC.

The chain uses TRBV29-1 and TRBJ1-2; D is uncertain. From germline, CDR1 is SQVTM and CDR2 ANQGSEA. The CDR3 has 11 residues. V lost 3 bases and J 5 bases, leaving 7 bases between the germline ends. The CDR3 nucleotides are TGCAGCGTTGAGATCTCGTATGGCTACACCTTC. This gives the protein CSVEISYGYTF. Combining the CDR3 with reference TRBV29-1 and TRBJ1-2 gives the whole variable domain SAVISQKPSRDICQRGTSLTIQCQVDSQVTMMFWYRQQPGQSLTLIATANQGSEATYESGFVIDKFPISRPNLTFSTLTVSNMSPEDSSIYLCSVEISYGYTFGSGTRLTVV.

The rearrangement joins TRBV5-6 to TRBJ1-2; D call uncertain. V shed 0 bases and J shed 6 bases, with 6 bases lying between them. CDR1 and CDR2 (germline): SGHDT, YYEEEE. The CDR3 has 12 amino acids. The CDR3 sequence is CASSLVGDGYTF. The CDR3 DNA sequence: TGTGCCAGCAGCTTGGTCGGGGATGGCTACACCTTC.

The chain couples TRBV14 to TRBJ1-2, with no clear D. Germline lookup yields CDR1 SGHDN and CDR2 FVKESK. Trimming shortened V by 1 base and J by 6 bases, and 18 bases separated the two germline ends. The CDR3 sequence is 16 residues long. The CDR3 nucleotides read TGTGCCAGCAGCCAAGGAAGAGACTATACCAGGCATGGCTACACCTTC. It encodes CASSQGRDYTRHGYTF.

The rearrangement uses TRBV5-1 and TRBJ1-1; maybe TRBD1 (5 bases). This CDR3 has 14 residues. Germline V gene data show CDR1 as SGHRS and CDR2 as YFSETQ. V was clipped by 2 bases and J by 4 bases, with 12 bases between them. Written as DNA, the CDR3 is TGCGCCAGCAGCTTAAGGGGTAGCGGCACTGAAGCTTTCTTT. Translated: CASSLRGSGTEAFF. The whole variable domain, filled in from reference TRBV5-1 and TRBJ1-1, reads KAGVTQTPRYLIKTRGQQVTLSCSPISGHRSVSWYQQTPGQGLQFLFEYFSETQRNKGNFPGRFSGRQFSNSRSEMNVSTLELGDSALYLCASSLRGSGTEAFFGQGTRLTVV.